A selection of T cell receptor beta chains follows, all from one sample in a study of Ad26.COV2.S vaccination and SARS-CoV-2 variants. Sequencing used immunoSEQ multiplex PCR; TCRdb keeps in-frame clones, though not all of them. The sample holds 350,000 to 500,000 clones; 90% are singletons and the top ten take around 4.5%. The sample consisted of peripheral blood, taken in a trial of Ad26.COV2.S vaccine versus placebo. The source of these receptors is a person aged 18-60 years who received the Ad26.COV2.S COVID-19 vaccine or a placebo. CDR3s leave out the opening cysteine and the closing phenylalanine or tryptophan.

>TRBJ1-5|TRBV21-1
ASRKKQGFQPQH
>TRBJ2-7|TRBV6-5
ASSLDGLAGDEQY
>TRBJ2-3|TRBV28
ASSFGGEARPTDTQY
>TRBJ2-3|TRBV5-5
ASSLDPGGPADTQY
>TRBJ1-2|TRBV27
ASGGSGREGPYGYT
>TRBJ2-3|TRBV12-3/TRBV12-4
ASTSQHTQY
>TRBJ1-4|TRBV3-1/TRBV3-2
ASSLGGASKLF
>TRBJ1-5|TRBV28
ASSFRGQRSQPQH
>TRBJ2-7|TRBV27
ASSLWSSGSFYYEQY
>TRBJ2-7|TRBV28
ASSAYGRGSYEQY
>TRBJ2-1|TRBV28
ASSPAGASYNEQF
>TRBJ2-3|TRBV4-1
ASSQVASTDTQY
>TRBJ2-3|TRBV7-8
ASSSHSSVTDTQY
>TRBJ1-5|TRBV25-1
ASSEWGPSNQPQH
>TRBJ1-6|TRBV20-1
SASGTPKSGQDSPLH
>TRBJ1-2|TRBV27
ASSTTDRNNKHGYT
>TRBJ2-7|TRBV27
ATGGTSYEQY
>TRBJ2-2|TRBV6-5
ASGFDRTGELF
>TRBJ2-5|TRBV7-9
ASTIPGQDLGETQY
>TRBJ2-7|TRBV5-4
ASSQPGQRRTEQY
>TRBJ1-1|TRBV2
ATQDRANTEAF
>TRBJ2-7|TRBV4-1
ASSQDLAAASYEQY
>TRBJ2-3|TRBV7-2
ASSSAAGGPTDTQY
>TRBJ1-4|TRBV27
ASSLGAAPNEKLF
>TRBJ1-2|TRBV6-1
ASSEGGYRPLYGYT
>TRBJ2-3|TRBV7-2
ASRRGGDTQY
>TRBJ1-6|TRBV7-2
ASSLGVGSPLH
>TRBJ2-7|TRBV5-5
ASSLRVAYEQY
>TRBJ2-1|TRBV4-3
ASSQEGIYSGRMYEQF
>TRBJ2-2|TRBV6-5
ASSYSRGTGELF
>TRBJ2-5|TRBV28
ASSLRQSETQY
>TRBJ1-5|TRBV19
ASSMRSPGRISSNQPQH
>TRBJ2-1|TRBV5-6
ASSAQNVRGNEQF
>TRBJ2-7|TRBV9
ASSPSGQGAYEQY
>TRBJ2-5|TRBV12-3/TRBV12-4
ASGQGLSETQY
>TRBJ1-3|TRBV18
ASSTGQAGNTIY
>TRBJ2-3|TRBV5-1
ASSLSDGTDTQY
>TRBJ2-4|TRBV11-2
ASSSTGTSGTPKNIQY
>TRBJ1-5|TRBV5-6
ASSSRRYSNQPQH
>TRBJ2-5|TRBV5-1
ASNRGLGLGGKQETQY
>TRBJ1-5|TRBV28
ASSYVDSNSNQPQH
>TRBJ1-6|TRBV7-9
ASSHGQGYNSPLH
>TRBJ2-1|TRBV7-3
ASSSQGGEQF
>TRBJ2-1|TRBV7-9
ASSFLSGWNNEQF
>TRBJ2-2|TRBV18
ASSPAGLAGTGELF
>TRBJ1-5|TRBV27
ASSPTGVQPQH
>TRBJ2-4|TRBV11-2
ASSSPLDRGGGNIQY
>TRBJ1-5|TRBV21-1
ASKEYRGFPQPQH
>TRBJ2-7|TRBV28
ASCTSGRAEEQY
>TRBJ2-2|TRBV11-2
ASTKGDRPGELF
>TRBJ2-2|TRBV14
ASSLLTSGTGELF